The rows below give T cell receptor beta chains drawn from one sample of a study of blood T cell repertoires in COVID-19. The repertoire was sequenced with immunoSEQ multiplex PCR; TCRdb's copy has only in-frame clones and lacks some. The sample gives fewer than 200,000 clones, 75% to 85% of which show up once; more than 1.5% is in the top ten. The sample was peripheral blood. These receptors were taken from a human donor in a cohort sampled during active COVID-19. Both conserved end residues are part of each CDR3. A D gene is named only where the DNA matches it firmly. Rows give clone size only sometimes, using once, few, many, or a class for an expanded clone.

NA	NA	TRBV19	TRBJ1-5	CASSLTGRNQPQHF	TGTGCCAGTAGTCTAACAGGTAGGAATCAGCCCCAGCATTTT
NA	NA	TRBV6-1	TRBJ2-1	CASSEVVGASYNEQFF	TGTGCCAGCAGTGAAGTCGTGGGAGCGTCCTACAATGAGCAGTTCTTC
NA	NA	TRBV15	TRBJ1-2	CATSSYSYGYTF	TGTGCCACCAGCAGTTACAGTTATGGCTACACCTTC
NA	TRBD1	TRBV5-6	TRBJ2-1	CASSRVGTGVYNEQFF	TGTGCCAGCAGCCGTGTCGGGACAGGGGTCTACAATGAGCAGTTCTTC
NA	TRBD1	TRBV5-4	TRBJ1-2	CASTLGQGTGGYTF	TGTGCCAGCACTTTGGGACAGGGAACGGGTGGCTACACCTTC
NA	NA	TRBV24-1	TRBJ1-5	CATSDLQIYGGRQPQHF	TGTGCCACCAGTGATTTGCAAATCTATGGAGGGCGGCAGCCCCAGCATTTT
NA	TRBD1	TRBV5-1	TRBJ2-1	CASSLYPGQGNNEQFF	TGCGCCAGCAGCTTGTATCCGGGACAGGGGAACAATGAGCAGTTCTTC
NA	NA	TRBV6-5	TRBJ2-1	CASSFDKGYNEQFF	TGTGCCAGCAGTTTCGACAAGGGGTACAATGAGCAGTTCTTC
NA	NA	TRBV5-4	TRBJ2-7	CASSLEGLRSYEQYF	TGTGCCAGCAGCTTGGAGGGACTCCGCTCCTACGAGCAGTACTTC
NA	TRBD1	TRBV3-1/TRBV3-2	TRBJ2-7	CASSRTGEGEQYF	TGTGCCAGCAGCCGGACAGGGGAAGGCGAGCAGTACTTC
NA	TRBD2	TRBV6-6	TRBJ2-3	CASRGTSGRAPDTQYF	TGTGCCAGCAGGGGGACTAGCGGGAGGGCCCCAGATACGCAGTATTTT
NA	NA	TRBV10-3	TRBJ1-1	CAISERGTEAFF	TGTGCCATCAGTGAGCGGGGTACTGAAGCTTTCTTT
many	NA	TRBV27	TRBJ2-6	CASSPSIVWGANVLTF	TGTGCCAGCAGTCCGAGTATTGTGTGGGGGGCCAACGTCCTGACTTTC
once	NA	TRBV5-1	TRBJ2-7	CASSETGYEQYF	TGCGCCAGCAGCGAGACAGGCTACGAGCAGTACTTC
few	TRBD1	TRBV27	TRBJ1-6	CASSLTGQGIAPLHF	TGTGCCAGCAGTTTAACCGGACAGGGTATTGCACCCCTCCACTTT
NA	TRBD1	TRBV10-3	TRBJ2-1	CAISGDRGGNEQFF	TGTGCCATCAGTGGGGACAGGGGGGGCAATGAGCAGTTCTTC
few	TRBD2	TRBV4-1	TRBJ2-7	CASSQALADTYEQYF	TGCGCCAGCAGCCAAGCTCTAGCGGATACCTACGAGCAGTACTTC
NA	TRBD2	TRBV6-6	TRBJ2-7	CASSYSRGRGNYEQYF	TGTGCCAGCAGTTACTCTCGCGGGAGAGGTAATTACGAGCAGTACTTC
NA	TRBD1	TRBV6-2/TRBV6-3	TRBJ1-2	CASSYGQVGGYTF	TGTGCCAGCAGTTATGGACAGGTGGGAGGCTACACCTTC
NA	TRBD2	TRBV4-1	TRBJ2-1	CASSQETSGRFNEQFF	TGCGCCAGCAGCCAAGAGACTAGCGGGAGGTTTAATGAGCAGTTCTTC
NA	NA	TRBV4-3	TRBJ1-4	CASSQDEGATNEKLFF	TGCGCCAGCAGCCAAGATGAGGGGGCAACTAATGAAAAACTGTTTTTT
NA	TRBD1	TRBV11-3	TRBJ1-1	CASSSGGDSAMNTEAFF	TGTGCCAGCAGCTCAGGGGGCGACTCGGCGATGAACACTGAAGCTTTCTTT
NA	TRBD1	TRBV28	TRBJ1-2	CASSGTGEGYGYTF	TGTGCCAGCAGTGGGACAGGCGAAGGGTATGGCTACACCTTC
NA	NA	TRBV11-2	TRBJ2-1	CASSLGSEGAQQFF	TGTGCCAGCAGCTTAGGTTCGGAGGGGGCCCAGCAGTTCTTC
NA	TRBD1	TRBV7-8	TRBJ1-3	CASSLQGFSGNTIYF	TGTGCCAGCAGTTTACAGGGGTTCTCTGGAAACACCATATATTTT
NA	TRBD2	TRBV15	TRBJ2-6	CATSRDRGAGANVLTF	TGTGCCACCAGCAGAGATCGGGGGGCTGGGGCCAACGTCCTGACTTTC
NA	NA	TRBV7-2	TRBJ2-1	CASSRTDYNEQFF	TGTGCCAGCAGCCGGACAGACTACAATGAGCAGTTCTTC
NA	NA	TRBV19	TRBJ2-7	CASSPQGTYEQYF	TGTGCCAGTAGTCCACAGGGAACCTACGAGCAGTACTTC
NA	NA	TRBV19	TRBJ1-5	CASTWGRGGGSNQPQHF	TGTGCCAGTACTTGGGGTCGGGGGGGAGGAAGCAATCAGCCCCAGCATTTT
once	NA	TRBV20-1	TRBJ1-1	CSAPGVREAFF	TGCAGTGCTCCAGGGGTAAGGGAAGCTTTCTTT
NA	TRBD2	TRBV27	TRBJ2-1	CASSLVGGALEQFF	TGTGCCAGCAGTTTAGTCGGGGGGGCGCTTGAGCAGTTCTTC
NA	NA	TRBV12-1	TRBJ1-2	CASSSTDRGANYGYTF	TGTGCCAGCAGCTCCACGGACAGGGGGGCTAACTATGGCTACACCTTC
NA	NA	TRBV7-2	TRBJ2-2	CASSFSLFGELFF	TGTGCCAGCAGCTTTAGTCTATTTGGGGAGCTGTTTTTT
few	NA	TRBV7-9	TRBJ1-5	CASSLYGSGDQPQHF	TGTGCCAGCAGCTTATATGGGTCAGGGGATCAGCCCCAGCATTTT
once	TRBD2	TRBV2	TRBJ2-7	CASSQTSGLAGGDEQYF	TGTGCCAGCAGCCAAACCTCGGGACTAGCGGGAGGGGACGAGCAGTACTTC
NA	TRBD2	TRBV4-3	TRBJ2-1	CASSQERTSGRASYNEQFF	TGCGCCAGCAGCCAAGAACGAACTAGCGGGAGGGCCTCCTACAATGAGCAGTTCTTC
few	TRBD1	TRBV27	TRBJ1-2	CASSLSRTGVNYGYTF	TGTGCCAGCAGTTTATCGAGGACAGGGGTCAACTATGGCTACACCTTC
NA	TRBD1	TRBV14	TRBJ2-7	CASTPRGLNEQYF	TGTGCCAGCACCCCCAGGGGGCTCAACGAGCAGTACTTC
once	NA	TRBV6-5	TRBJ2-3	CASRLQFNTDTQYF	TGTGCCAGCAGACTCCAATTCAACACAGATACGCAGTATTTT
NA	TRBD1	TRBV10-2	TRBJ2-6	CASSEVAGGSPGANVLTF	TGCGCCAGCAGTGAGGTGGCAGGGGGATCCCCTGGGGCCAACGTCCTGACTTTC
NA	NA	TRBV21-1	TRBJ1-3	CASSKDVRDSGNTIYF	TGTGCCAGCAGCAAAGATGTCCGGGACTCTGGAAACACCATATATTTT